Sequencing of this T cell receptor (beta chain) was carried out in a study of molecular identifiers for immune sequencing clone quantification. TCRdb re-called the PCR reads through MiXCR, storing one row per CDR3 protein. The sample includes approximately 550,000 distinct CDR3 sequences, roughly a fifth seen only once; the top ten take 0.7% to 0.95%. This CDR3 is built from 14 residues. Sorted naive CD8 T cells, roughly 20,000 to 1,100,000, were sequenced from 10%, 30% or 50% RNA. Sorting selected naive CD8 T cells with a CD8+CD4-CCR7+CD45RA+ phenotype. In the case of this clonotype: A much larger clone is a single base away; this may be a read error.

The sample comprised naive CD8+ T cells from blood, with Jurkat cell RNA spiked in. Regarding subset: FACS-sorted CD8+CD4-CCR7+CD45RA+ naive T cells. The origin of this receptor is a human donor in good health. Some libraries in this study had Jurkat cell RNA spiked in. The V and J genes are TRBV12-3 or TRBV12-4 and TRBJ1-2; D is perhaps TRBD1 (5 bases). The DNA of the CDR3 is TGTGCCAGCAGTCCGATGGGCAGGGTCTATGGCCACACCTTC. It specifies CASSPMGRVYGHTF.